This T cell receptor beta chain was observed in a study of human versus mouse CDR3 diversity and MHC coevolution. Produced via immunoSEQ multiplex PCR; TCRdb's table is partial and in-frame only. In the table there are about 77,000 clones, 85% to 95% of which are singletons. With respect to this clone: Antigen specificity is unknown. An end of the junction differs from the germline gene, which may be a read error.

Notes on the study in general: On average, humans showed more CDR3 deletions and insertions than mice.

Sequencing input: naive CD4+ T cells from blood. Stated subset: CD45RO-negative CD62L-positive naive CD4 T cells. The sequence was collected from a person between 30 and 69 years old in good health.

CDR3 amino acids: CASSISEWRGNTEAFF. CDR3 nucleotide sequence: TGTGCCAGTAGTATAAGTGAATGGCGGGGGAACACTGAGGCTTTCTTT. The rearrangement joins TRBV19 to TRBJ1-1, with D perhaps TRBD1 (5 bases). This CDR3 spans 16 amino acids. Germline-derived CDR1 and CDR2 are LNHDA and SQIVND (reference sequence). The complete variable domain, with remaining parts taken from reference TRBV19 and TRBJ1-1, reads DGGITQSPKYLFRKEGQNVTLSCEQNLNHDAMYWYRQDPGQGLRLIYYSQIVNDFQKGDIAEGYSVSREKKESFPLTVTSAQKNPTAFYLCASSISEWRGNTEAFFGQGTRLTVV.